This passage covers 27 T cell receptor beta chains from one sample sequenced in a study of radiotherapy plus CTLA-4 blockade in lung cancer. Measured with immunoSEQ multiplex PCR; TCRdb has only the in-frame clones, and not every one. This table has about 19,000 clones, more than 70% appearing once. Sequences were derived from peripheral blood, sampled from a patient treated with radiotherapy plus ipilimumab. The receptors originated from a human donor with non-small cell lung cancer whose response to radiotherapy plus ipilimumab could not be evaluated.

This clone turned up a few times. This chain joins TRBV29-1 and TRBJ1-4; D is ambiguous. The germline V and J ends were trimmed by 6 bases and 3 bases, with 5 bases remaining between them. Germline V CDR1 and CDR2: SQVTM, ANQGSEA. This CDR3 has 11 residues. In nucleotides, the CDR3 is TGCAGCGTCAGATCTAATGAAAAACTGTTTTTT. It encodes CSVRSNEKLFF.

The chain recombines TRBV7-2 with TRBJ2-3, with D maybe TRBD1 (6 bases). Germline CDR1 is SGHTA and CDR2 is FQGNSA. The CDR3 consists of 15 residues. Deletions cut 2 bases from V and 0 bases from J, with 9 bases between. CDR3 loop: CASSLTGKSTDTQYF. CDR3 bases: TGTGCCAGCAGCTTAACAGGGAAAAGCACAGATACGCAGTATTTT.

The chain carries TRBV28 and TRBJ2-1, with TRBD1 as a possible D gene (6 bases). Trimming pared 3 bases from V and 2 bases from J, leaving 11 bases between. Germline CDR1 MDHEN, CDR2 SYDVKM. The CDR3 is made up of 15 amino acids. The CDR3 here is CASSFYRDTYNEQFF. Here the CDR3 DNA reads TGTGCCAGCAGTTTCTACCGGGACACCTACAATGAGCAGTTCTTC.

The V gene is TRBV7-9, the J gene TRBJ2-7; 7 bases are shared with TRBD2. The junction had 9 bases not matched to a gene; V was cut back by 5 bases and J by 2 bases. This CDR3 spans 15 amino acids. The germline V gene encodes CDR1 SEHNR and CDR2 FQNEAQ (reference sequence). CDR3 amino acids: CASSPRTGGTYEQYF. As DNA, the CDR3 is TGTGCCAGCAGCCCCCGGACCGGGGGGACCTACGAGCAGTACTTC.

This clone was counted once. The chain recombines TRBV28 with TRBJ2-2; 8 bases are shared with TRBD2. This CDR3 contains 16 residues. Unmatched junction bases numbered 14, after V lost 8 bases and J lost 6 bases. Per the germline V gene, CDR1 is MDHEN and CDR2 is SYDVKM. The CDR3 DNA reads as TGTGCCAGCCGATCTACCGGGACTAGTTTGGCCGGGGAGCTGTTTTTT. This encodes CASRSTGTSLAGELFF.

This clone was recorded only once. The genes are TRBV7-3 and TRBJ2-2; D gene uncertain. V was trimmed by 5 bases and J by 0 bases, leaving 7 bases between them. The CDR3 covers 14 residues. CDR1 and CDR2 (germline): SGHTA, FQGTGA. CDR3 DNA sequence: TGTGCCAGCAGCCGCGAACCGAACACCGGGGAGCTGTTTTTT. As protein: CASSREPNTGELFF.

The chain employs TRBV15 and TRBJ2-3, with 11 bases matching TRBD2. Losses at the gene ends were 0 bases for V and 6 bases for J; bases not matched to a gene: 8. Germline CDR1 and CDR2: LNHNV and YYDKDF (reference sequence). CDR3 length equals 17 residues. Written as DNA, the CDR3 is TGTGCCACCAGCAGAGATTTCGGGACTAGCGGAGATGATACGCAGTATTTT. Translating it yields CATSRDFGTSGDDTQYF.

The genes are TRBV18 and TRBJ2-3, with D unclear. V was trimmed by 3 bases and J by 0 bases, leaving 7 bases between them. CDR3 size: 14 residues. In germline, CDR1 is KGHSH, CDR2 LQKENI. CDR3 nucleotide sequence: TGTGCCAGCTCACCCCTACCGAGCACAGATACGCAGTATTTT. Translated: CASSPLPSTDTQYF.

The J gene is TRBJ2-1, the V gene TRBV7-2, with 12 bases identical to TRBD2. The CDR3 totals 15 residues. Germline CDR1 is SGHTA and CDR2 is FQGNSA. Trimming cost V 4 bases and J 6 bases; bases outside gene matches: 4. CDR3: CASSSGLAGTNEQFF. As DNA, the CDR3 is TGTGCCAGCAGCTCCGGACTAGCGGGGACCAATGAGCAGTTCTTC.

The rearrangement joins TRBV7-2 to TRBJ2-5, with 9 bases fitting TRBD2. The CDR3 loop spans 15 amino acids. Germline-derived CDR1 and CDR2 are SGHTA and FQGNSA. The ends lost 4 bases at V and 3 bases at J; junction bases unmatched: 6. CDR3: CASSWGGGAEETQYF. Here the CDR3 DNA reads TGTGCCAGCAGCTGGGGCGGGGGGGCGGAAGAGACCCAGTACTTC. The full variable domain, with the rest looked up from reference TRBV7-2 and TRBJ2-5, is GAGVSQSPSNKVTEKGKDVELRCDPISGHTALYWYRQSLGQGLEFLIYFQGNSAPDKSGLPSDRFSAERTGGSVSTLTIQRTQQEDSAVYLCASSWGGGAEETQYFGPGTRLLVL.

The CDR3 spells CSVGEVDFTDTQYF. CDR3 nucleotides: TGCAGCGTTGGAGAGGTAGACTTCACAGATACGCAGTATTTT. The J gene is TRBJ2-3, the V gene TRBV29-1; D gene ambiguous. V was cut by 4 bases and J by 2 bases, with 13 bases left in between. The CDR3 is made up of 14 amino acids. The germline V gene encodes CDR1 SQVTM and CDR2 ANQGSEA.

The V gene is TRBV14, the J gene TRBJ1-1; perhaps TRBD1 as D (6 bases). V was clipped by 5 bases and J by 3 bases, with 10 bases between them. The CDR3 totals 13 residues. CDR1 SGHDN and CDR2 FVKESK come from the germline V gene. CDR3 loop: CASSYRVDTEAFF. The CDR3 DNA reads as TGTGCCAGCAGCTACAGGGTCGACACTGAAGCTTTCTTT.

The gene calls are TRBV18 and TRBJ1-4; maybe TRBD1 (6 bases). The CDR3 has 16 residues. Germline V CDR1 and CDR2: KGHSH, LQKENI. Trimming removed 3 bases at V and 4 bases at J, with 15 bases between. Here the CDR3 reads CASSPEAGAFNEKLFF. The CDR3 nucleotides are TGTGCCAGCTCACCGGAGGCAGGGGCCTTTAATGAAAAACTGTTTTTT. The complete variable domain, with remaining parts taken from reference TRBV18 and TRBJ1-4, reads NAGVMQNPRHLVRRRGQEARLRCSPMKGHSHVYWYRQLPEEGLKFMVYLQKENIIDESGMPKERFSAEFPKEGPSILRIQQVVRGDSAAYFCASSPEAGAFNEKLFFGSGTQLSVL.

The chain couples TRBV2 to TRBJ1-2, with D uncertain. V dropped 2 bases and J dropped 6 bases, with 10 bases sitting between them. Germline V gene lookup returns CDR1 SNHLY and CDR2 FYNNEI. This CDR3 region has 13 residues. CDR3 residues: CASSETGRDGYTF. In DNA form, the CDR3 reads TGTGCCAGCAGTGAAACGGGGAGGGATGGCTACACCTTC. Full variable domain (rest looked up from reference TRBV2 and TRBJ1-2): EPEVTQTPSHQVTQMGQEVILRCVPISNHLYFYWYRQILGQKVEFLVSFYNNEISEKSEIFDDQFSVERPDGSNFTLKIRSTKLEDSAMYFCASSETGRDGYTFGSGTRLTVV.

The rearrangement joins TRBV29-1 to TRBJ1-2; D might be TRBD1 (6 bases). The V and J ends lost 6 bases and 6 bases respectively, with 17 bases between them. The CDR3 runs to 13 residues. Germline V CDR1 and CDR2: SQVTM, ANQGSEA. CDR3 region: CSVSGDTGNGYTF. Here the CDR3 DNA reads TGCAGCGTGAGTGGGGATACAGGGAATGGCTACACCTTC.

This clone was recorded a few times. The chain joins TRBV6-6 to TRBJ1-4; perhaps TRBD1 as D (5 bases). CDR1 is MNHNY and CDR2 is SVGAGI in the germline V gene (reference sequence). Trimming took 2 bases from V and 8 from J, leaving 15 bases between them. The CDR3 length is 15 residues. CDR3 sequence: CASSYLRGNGEKLFF. The CDR3 region has the DNA TGTGCCAGCAGTTACCTAAGGGGTAATGGGGAAAAACTGTTTTTT.

The chain joins TRBV29-1 to TRBJ2-2; 12 positions agree with TRBD2. Germline V lookup: CDR1 SQVTM, CDR2 ANQGSEA. This CDR3 spans 17 amino acids. J was trimmed by 5 bases and V by 2 bases; bases with no gene match: 9. The CDR3 here is CSVEPSGGAGVTGELFF. For the CDR3, the DNA is TGCAGCGTTGAACCTAGCGGGGGGGCCGGGGTAACCGGGGAGCTGTTTTTT.

This clone turned up a few times. The chain couples TRBV4-1 to TRBJ1-2, with D perhaps TRBD1 (6 bases). Germline CDR1 is MGHRA and CDR2 is YSYEKL. The CDR3 length is 17 residues. V lost 1 base to trimming and J lost 4 bases, with 19 bases between them. The chain's CDR3 is CASSQVYRERFPYGYTF. CDR3 coding DNA: TGCGCCAGCAGCCAAGTCTACAGGGAGCGATTCCCCTATGGCTACACCTTC.

A note on this clone: At one boundary the junction diverges from the germline segment, which might be a read error. The genes are TRBV2 and TRBJ2-5; D unresolved. Germline V gene sequence: CDR1 SNHLY, CDR2 FYNNEI. CDR3 size: 11 residues. CDR3 sequence (DNA): TGTGCCAGCAGTGCGAGCGAGATCCAGTACTTC. This translates into CASSASEIQYF.

The gene calls are TRBV4-2 and TRBJ1-1; 7 bases fit TRBD1. Germline V CDR1 and CDR2: LGHNA, YNFKEQ. This CDR3 contains 17 residues. Germline trimming cut 3 bases from V and 3 bases from J; bases unmatched to any gene: 13. DNA of the CDR3: TGTGCCAGCAGCCAGGCCACAGGGGCATGGCAGGACACTGAAGCTTTCTTT. Translation gives CASSQATGAWQDTEAFF.

The gene calls are TRBV5-5 and TRBJ1-2; D gene unclear. The CDR3 has 15 residues. V gave up 4 bases and J gave up 7 bases, with 20 bases separating them. CDR1 SGHKS and CDR2 YYEKEE come from the germline V gene (reference sequence). This chain's CDR3 is CASSPEPGEPGGYTF. CDR3 nucleotides: TGTGCCAGCAGCCCCGAACCGGGAGAACCTGGTGGCTACACCTTC.

There are a few counts of this clone. The rearrangement uses TRBV6-1 and TRBJ2-3, with D tentatively TRBD1 (6 bases). The CDR3 is 17 residues long. CDR1 MNHNS and CDR2 SASEGT come from the germline V gene. The V end lost 8 bases, the J end lost 4 bases, and 25 bases lay between the germline ends. In nucleotides, the CDR3 is TGTGCCAGCGGTGGGGTTTGGGGAAATACAGGGTCAGATACGCAGTATTTT. It yields the protein CASGGVWGNTGSDTQYF.

The rearrangement joins TRBV5-1 to TRBJ2-4; TRBD1 aligns across 9 bases. The germline V gene encodes CDR1 SGHRS and CDR2 YFSETQ. V dropped 3 bases and J dropped 6; count of bases not matched to a gene: 4. This CDR3 has 14 residues. CDR3 bases: TGCGCCAGCAGCTCCCAGACAGGGGGAAACATTCAGTACTTC. Amino acids: CASSSQTGGNIQYF.

Regarding this clone: An end of the junction differs from the germline gene, which may be a read error. The chain joins TRBV4-2 to TRBJ2-5; perhaps TRBD2 as D (5 bases). The germline CDR1 and CDR2 sequences are LGHNA and YNFKEQ. This CDR3 comprises 15 residues. The CDR3 spells CASNQDWRAEETQYF. The CDR3 DNA sequence: TGTGCCAGCAACCAAGATTGGCGGGCCGAAGAGACCCAGTACTTC.

The V call is TRBV6-5, the J call TRBJ2-7; 7 bases line up with TRBD2. V lost 6 bases to trimming and J lost 4 bases; unmatched junction nucleotides: 12. The CDR3 has 15 residues. The germline V gene has CDR1 MNHEY and CDR2 SVGAGI. CDR3 amino acids: CASRVKGSGMYEQYF. CDR3 sequence (DNA): TGTGCCAGCAGAGTTAAGGGCAGCGGGATGTACGAGCAGTACTTC.

This sequence joins TRBV18 and TRBJ2-7; TRBD1 is a possible D gene (6 bases). Trimming took off 5 bases at V and 2 bases at J, with 13 bases between the two ends. CDR3 length equals 14 residues. Germline CDR1 and CDR2: KGHSH and LQKENI. The CDR3, as DNA: TGTGCCAGCTCAACAGGGTCACGGGCCTACGAGCAGTACTTC. Encoded protein: CASSTGSRAYEQYF.

The V gene is TRBV9, the J gene TRBJ2-7; 8 bases match TRBD2. Trimming took 5 bases from V and 7 from J; bases not matched to a gene: 8. CDR1 is SGDLS and CDR2 is YYNGEE in the germline V gene. This CDR3 has 13 residues. The DNA of the CDR3 is TGTGCCAGCAGTAATAGCGGGACGGGGGAGCAGTACTTC. It specifies CASSNSGTGEQYF. Variable domain in full (rest from reference TRBV9 and TRBJ2-7): DSGVTQTPKHLITATGQRVTLRCSPRSGDLSVYWYQQSLDQGLQFLIQYYNGEERAKGNILERFSAQQFPDLHSELNLSSLELGDSALYFCASSNSGTGEQYFGPGTRLTVT.